The 15 T cell receptor beta chains reported below all come from one sample, sequenced in a study of T cell responses to AZD1222 COVID-19 vaccine listed by TCRdb under 2021. Read against the paper, the sample's time point label means: about 28 days (+/-7) after the second vaccine dose. The library relied on the immunoSEQ multiplex PCR assay. Imported from immuneACCESS, the table was reduced by TCRdb to in-frame sequences with V and J called. These copies leave out some clones; in studies compared against another copy, an unresolved V gene accounts for under half, and the cause of the remainder is not known. The sample table contains about 120,000 clones; only one count was recorded for roughly 92% of them. The ten largest account for roughly 1.6% of the sample. Sequences were derived from peripheral blood, sampled 28 days after the second AZD1222 dose. The receptors here all came from an adult who received the AZD1222 COVID-19 vaccine.

Only one count was recorded for this clone. The chain employs TRBV2 and TRBJ2-3; D perhaps matches TRBD2 (5 bases). The CDR3 consists of 14 residues. V was pared by 2 bases and J by 4 bases, with 10 bases between. Germline V gives CDR1 SNHLY, CDR2 FYNNEI. The CDR3 DNA reads as TGTGCCAGCAGTGAAAGGGTTAGCGCAGATACGCAGTATTTT. Translating gives CASSERVSADTQYF. The full variable domain, rest sourced from reference TRBV2 and TRBJ2-3, is EPEVTQTPSHQVTQMGQEVILRCVPISNHLYFYWYRQILGQKVEFLVSFYNNEISEKSEIFDDQFSVERPDGSNFTLKIRSTKLEDSAMYFCASSERVSADTQYFGPGTRLTVL.

The chain combines TRBV2 with TRBJ1-6; D is uncertain. From germline, CDR1 is SNHLY and CDR2 FYNNEI. Trimming removed 1 base at V and 8 bases at J, with 12 bases between. This CDR3 region has 15 residues. This CDR3 reads CASSEDRRVHSPLHF. DNA of the CDR3: TGTGCCAGCAGTGAAGACCGGAGGGTTCATTCACCCCTCCACTTT.

The gene calls are TRBV5-1 and TRBJ2-3; D not certain. Trimming stripped 5 bases from V and 4 bases from J, with 11 bases between. Per the germline V gene, CDR1 is SGHRS and CDR2 is YFSETQ. The CDR3 sequence is 13 residues long. CDR3 sequence: CASRERPSDTQYF. The CDR3 coding sequence is TGCGCCAGCAGAGAACGGCCCTCAGATACGCAGTATTTT.

V usage is TRBV10-3 and J usage is TRBJ2-5; 8 bases are a match to TRBD2. The CDR3 has 14 amino acids. V shed 4 bases and J 5 bases; nucleotides not matched to a gene: 6. Germline values: CDR1 ENHRY, CDR2 SYGVKD. The CDR3 region has the DNA TGTGCCATCAGTGCGGGGGGGGCTGGTGAGACCCAGTACTTC. This sequence encodes CAISAGGAGETQYF.

This chain uses TRBV9 with TRBJ2-5; 13 positions agree with TRBD2. The germline CDR1 and CDR2 sequences are SGDLS and YYNGEE. Unmatched junction bases numbered 14, after V lost 4 bases and J lost 5 bases. This CDR3 has 18 residues. CDR3 DNA: TGTGCCAGCAGCCCGATTGGACTAGCGGGAGATGGGAAGGAGACCCAGTACTTC. This encodes CASSPIGLAGDGKETQYF.

This clone is labeled as medium-sized. The same CDR3 also results from other DNA sequences found in this sample. This sequence joins TRBV27 and TRBJ2-1; 11 bases fit TRBD2. The CDR3 consists of 15 residues. Losses at the gene ends were 5 bases for V and 4 bases for J; bases not matched to a gene: 4. Germline V gives CDR1 MNHEY, CDR2 SMNVEV (reference sequence). The CDR3 protein is CASSQTSGSYNEQFF. In DNA, the CDR3 is TGTGCCAGCAGTCAAACTAGCGGGAGTTACAATGAGCAGTTCTTC.

This clone has only one observation. The chain has TRBV7-9 and TRBJ1-1; D call uncertain. The germline V gene has CDR1 SEHNR and CDR2 FQNEAQ (reference sequence). V was cut by 4 bases and J by 1 base, with 7 bases left in between. This CDR3 spans 13 amino acids. CDR3 region: CASSSQSNTEAFF. CDR3 nucleotide sequence: TGTGCCAGCAGCTCTCAATCGAACACTGAAGCTTTCTTT.

This chain joins TRBV6-5 and TRBJ2-6; TRBD1 is a possible D gene (5 bases). V was clipped by 6 bases and J by 4 bases, with 13 bases between them. This CDR3 contains 15 residues. Germline V gene lookup returns CDR1 MNHEY and CDR2 SVGAGI. CDR3 amino acids: CASSQRGSGANVLTF. For the CDR3, the DNA is TGTGCCAGCAGCCAAAGGGGATCCGGGGCCAACGTCCTGACTTTC.

The count of this clone is one. This chain joins TRBV19 and TRBJ2-5; D remains unclear. The CDR3 loop spans 13 amino acids. Trimming shortened V by 3 bases and J by 2 bases, and 7 bases separated the two germline ends. Germline V gene data show CDR1 as LNHDA and CDR2 as SQIVND (reference sequence). CDR3 sequence (DNA): TGTGCCAGTAGTATTACTTCACAAGAGACCCAGTACTTC. It specifies CASSITSQETQYF.

This clone was recorded once. The V call is TRBV3-1 (or the pseudogene TRBV3-2), the J call TRBJ2-7; 7 bases map to TRBD2. V dropped 4 bases and J dropped 7; count of bases not matched to a gene: 4. The length of the CDR3 is 12 residues. Germline V lookup: CDR1 LGHDT, CDR2 YNNKEL (reference sequence). Written as DNA, the CDR3 is TGTGCCAGCAGCCGCCCGGGGGGAGAGCAGTACTTC. It is translated as CASSRPGGEQYF.

The V call is TRBV7-9, the J call TRBJ2-2, with D unresolved. Germline V gene lookup returns CDR1 SEHNR and CDR2 FQNEAQ (reference sequence). The CDR3 is made up of 15 amino acids. The ends were cut back, 4 bases at V and 0 bases at J, with 9 bases in the middle. CDR3 amino acids: CASSYTEANTGELFF. For the CDR3, the DNA is TGTGCCAGCAGCTATACTGAGGCGAACACCGGGGAGCTGTTTTTT.

The J gene is TRBJ2-5, the V gene TRBV4-1; D assignment may be TRBD1 or TRBD2 (5 bases each). CDR1 is MGHRA, CDR2 YSYEKL, per germline. The CDR3 loop spans 17 amino acids. V was trimmed by 1 base and J by 5 bases, leaving 20 bases between them. As DNA, the CDR3 is TGCGCCAGCAGCCAAGTCGAACCTAGCCGGGACCGCGAGACCCAGTACTTC. It encodes CASSQVEPSRDRETQYF.

The rearrangement uses TRBV2 and TRBJ2-4; D tentatively reads TRBD1 or TRBD2 (5 bases each). With 4 bases removed from V and 12 bases from J, the gap between germline ends came to 16 bases. The CDR3 sequence is 13 residues long. Germline CDR1 reads SNHLY; CDR2 reads FYNNEI. Here the CDR3 DNA reads TGTGCCAGCAGTGTAATCTCTCGGGACGGTCAGTACTTC. Residues: CASSVISRDGQYF.

The CDR3, as DNA: TGTGCCAGCAGCTTAGAGAGGTATTACGAGCAGTACTTC. Protein sequence: CASSLERYYEQYF. The genes are TRBV11-1 and TRBJ2-7; no definite D call. V lost 1 base and J lost 4, with 8 bases in between. Germline V gives CDR1 SGHAT, CDR2 FQDESV (reference sequence). The CDR3 totals 13 residues.

V and J are TRBV30 and TRBJ1-5, with D maybe TRBD1 (5 bases). CDR1 and CDR2 (germline): GTSNPN, SVGIG (reference sequence). V was clipped by 1 base and J by 9 bases, with 10 bases between them. CDR3 size: 12 residues. The CDR3 spells CAWSAEGRPQHF. Written as DNA, the CDR3 is TGTGCCTGGAGTGCGGAGGGGCGGCCCCAGCATTTT. The complete variable domain, with remaining parts taken from reference TRBV30 and TRBJ1-5, reads SQTIHQWPATLVQPVGSPLSLECTVEGTSNPNLYWYRQAAGRGLQLLFYSVGIGQISSEVPQNLSASRPQDRQFILSSKKLLLSDSGFYLCAWSAEGRPQHFGDGTRLSIL.